The entry below gives a single T cell receptor (beta chain) sequence along with its context. The target antigen is unknown. This sample was included in a study of T cells in localized non-small cell lung cancer. Findings of the study overall: Uninvolved adjacent lung, not tumor, had the highest T cell clonality. Out of the top 100 tumor clones, a median approximately 57 were seen in adjacent lung. Since sequencing was restricted to only one region of the tumor, intratumor heterogeneity remains a possibility.

Data came from immunoSEQ multiplex PCR; TCRdb stores just in-frame clones and leaves some out. The sample includes approximately 45,000 clones, 81% of them seen just once. This CDR3 is 15 amino acids long. The V end lost 5 bases, the J end lost 0 bases, and 11 bases lay between the germline ends. Germline V gene sequence: CDR1 SGHAT, CDR2 FQNNGV. This TCR was sampled from a man aged 35 to 70 with stage III lung adenocarcinoma. This sequence joins TRBV11-2 and TRBJ1-3; D gene ambiguous. The sequencing here drew on peripheral blood mononuclear cells, taken before any cancer treatment. This CDR3 is CASSQQRSSGNTIYF. The CDR3 DNA reads as TGTGCCAGCAGCCAACAGAGGAGCTCTGGAAACACCATATATTTT. The entire variable domain, with the rest obtained from reference TRBV11-2 and TRBJ1-3, is as follows: EAGVAQSPRYKIIEKRQSVAFWCNPISGHATLYWYQQILGQGPKLLIQFQNNGVVDDSQLPKDRFSAERLKGVDSTLKIQPAKLEDSAVYLCASSQQRSSGNTIYFGEGSWLTVV.